This T cell receptor beta chain originates from a study of shared clonotypes between healthy human individuals. Data came from immunoSEQ multiplex PCR; TCRdb stores just in-frame clones and leaves some out. In the table there are around 2.5 million clones, 80% to 95% of which are singletons. Donors were Caucasian adults residing in Nashville, Tennessee, USA. The CDR3 is 11 amino acids. CDR1 is SEHNR, CDR2 FQNEAQ, per germline (reference sequence). V lost 5 bases, J lost 9 bases, and 10 bases lay in between. This sequence joins TRBV7-9 and TRBJ1-2; D uncertain. This receptor was identified in a man younger than 35 in good health. Some clones in this sample may be carry-over from other donors' samples. Sequenced: naive CD4+ T cells from PBMCs. Subset given: CD45RA+ positively selected. The CDR3 coding sequence is TGTGCCAGCAGCACGGCCCCCCGCTACACCTTC. This codes for CASSTAPRYTF.